The text below deals with one T cell receptor beta chain. What it binds is unknown. This sample was taken from a study of T cells after yellow fever vaccination. Study-level points and caveats: Most clones from primary vaccination were detected again post-booster (roughly 96% CD4, 88% CD8). A small share of clonotypes appeared in both CD4 and CD8 compartments. FACS-sorted repertoires could contain abundant clonotypes contaminating from the bulk population.

TCRdb fed the 5' RACE reads into MiXCR, producing one record per CDR3 protein. Of more than 80,000 distinct CDR3 sequences listed, roughly 5.8% are singletons. CDR3 length: 12 residues. The V end was cut by 0 bases, the J end by 10 bases, with 12 bases between. The germline V gene has CDR1 SQVTM and CDR2 ANQGSEA. Specimen: CD8+ T cells sorted from PBMCs, collected 10 days after the yellow fever booster vaccination. The TCR comes from a man younger than 35 who received the YFV17D yellow fever vaccine. V gene TRBV29-1 combines with J gene TRBJ1-1, with D unresolved. The DNA for the CDR3 is TGCAGCGTTGAAGATCTCCCGGTTGGAGCTTTCTTT. Translating gives CSVEDLPVGAFF.